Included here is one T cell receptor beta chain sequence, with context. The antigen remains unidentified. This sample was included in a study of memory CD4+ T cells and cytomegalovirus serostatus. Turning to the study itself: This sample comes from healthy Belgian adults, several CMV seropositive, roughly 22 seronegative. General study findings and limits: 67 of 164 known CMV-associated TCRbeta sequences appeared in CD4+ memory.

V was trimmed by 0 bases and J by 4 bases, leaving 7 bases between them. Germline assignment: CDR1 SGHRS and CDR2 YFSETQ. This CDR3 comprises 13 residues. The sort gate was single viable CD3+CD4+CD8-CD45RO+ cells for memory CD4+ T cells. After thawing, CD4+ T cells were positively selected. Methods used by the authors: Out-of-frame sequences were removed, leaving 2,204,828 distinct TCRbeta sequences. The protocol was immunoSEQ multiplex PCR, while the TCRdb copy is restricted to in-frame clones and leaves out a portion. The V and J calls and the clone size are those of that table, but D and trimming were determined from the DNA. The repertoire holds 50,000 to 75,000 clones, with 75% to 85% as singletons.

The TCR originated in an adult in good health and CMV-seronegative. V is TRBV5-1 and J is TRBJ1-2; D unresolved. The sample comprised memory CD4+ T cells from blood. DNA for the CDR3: TGCGCCAGCAGCTTGGACAGCCTCTATGGCTACACCTTC. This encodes CASSLDSLYGYTF.